This TCR beta chain was identified in a study of shared clonotypes between healthy human individuals. On this clone itself: Its antigen is not identified. Other DNA sequences in this specimen translate into the identical CDR3.

Selected positively for CCR7 and CD45RO-negative, naive CD8 cells excluded terminally differentiated effector memory CD45RA+ cells. The CDR3 is made up of 15 amino acids. The V end lost 0 bases, the J end lost 2 bases, and 8 bases lay between the germline ends. CDR1 is MGHRA and CDR2 is YSYEKL in the germline V gene. Only in-frame clones appear in the TCRdb table, and some are missing; sequencing was by immunoSEQ multiplex PCR. The profile shows millions of clones, less than 95% of them singletons. Study-wide results and caveats: Across a few donors, naive CD4 shared 5% to 6.5%, naive CD8 under 4%, memory CD4 approximately 2.5%, memory CD8 0.4% to 0.5%.

The receptor was isolated from a young man in good health. The specimen sequenced was naive CD8+ T cells sorted from blood. The rearrangement joins TRBV4-1 to TRBJ1-3, with TRBD1 as a possible D gene (6 bases). The CDR3 sequence is CASSQDRGPGNTIYF. The DNA of the CDR3 is TGCGCCAGCAGCCAAGATCGGGGGCCTGGAAACACCATATATTTT.